This T cell receptor beta chain comes out of a study of blood T cell repertoires in COVID-19. Background on the study: Some COVID-19 samples were acute and others convalescent; all came from the United States, Italy and Spain. Sources were T cells, B-cell-depleted T cells, or PBMCs; the material itself was cDNA or gDNA.

TCRdb's copy holds only in-frame clones and misses some; the assay was immunoSEQ multiplex PCR. The table lists 190,000 or so clones, 85% to 90% of them singletons. There are 16 residues in the CDR3. Germline CDR1 reads KGHSH; CDR2 reads LQKENI. V lost 4 bases, J lost 6 bases, and 18 bases lay in between. This receptor was obtained from a man aged 45-65 years with acute or convalescent COVID-19. Material for sequencing was peripheral blood. The rearrangement links TRBV18 to TRBJ2-2; the D gene is possibly TRBD2 (7 bases). CDR3 sequence reads: CASSQAGGRPAGELFF. CDR3 DNA: TGTGCCAGCTCACAGGCCGGGGGGCGCCCAGCCGGGGAGCTGTTTTTT.